The sequence of this T cell receptor (beta chain) was determined in a study of response to subunit inactivated influenza vaccine. The germline V gene encodes CDR1 DFQATT and CDR2 SNEGSKA (reference sequence). The CDR3 loop spans 16 amino acids. Trimming took 6 bases from V and 5 from J; bases not matched to a gene: 8. In its sample, this clonotype was seen a few times. TCRdb used MiXCR to reprocess the RT-PCR reads, holding one entry per CDR3 protein. This sample has about 540,000 distinct CDR3 sequences, with under 30% found just once. These data were also reused for a study on T cells expressing NK-cell markers. This second study notes: Beta-chain TCR cDNA was generated via 5'RACE template switching with UMIs. Within the sequenced cohort of eight donors, seven exhibited HCMV seropositivity and one was seronegative. Sorting of alpha-beta TCR T cells alone was achieved in several experiments with an anti-gamma-delta TCR antibody. In 5 or 6 donors, dominant CD3+CD56+NKG2C+ clonotypes ranked among the top 10 CD8+ clonotypes. For four donors, these clonotypes were likewise the leading ones in the CD3+CD56-NKG2C+ fraction.

This sequence was found in a man aged 50-60 years who received an inactivated influenza vaccine. Here the sequenced sample was CD4+ T cells sorted from PBMCs, taken 11 to 12 days after vaccination. V and J are TRBV20-1 and TRBJ2-3; 16 nucleotides match TRBD2. The CDR3 sequence: CSATGTSGGAEDTQYF. The CDR3 nucleotides are TGCAGTGCCACCGGGACTAGCGGGGGGGCCGAAGATACGCAGTATTTT.